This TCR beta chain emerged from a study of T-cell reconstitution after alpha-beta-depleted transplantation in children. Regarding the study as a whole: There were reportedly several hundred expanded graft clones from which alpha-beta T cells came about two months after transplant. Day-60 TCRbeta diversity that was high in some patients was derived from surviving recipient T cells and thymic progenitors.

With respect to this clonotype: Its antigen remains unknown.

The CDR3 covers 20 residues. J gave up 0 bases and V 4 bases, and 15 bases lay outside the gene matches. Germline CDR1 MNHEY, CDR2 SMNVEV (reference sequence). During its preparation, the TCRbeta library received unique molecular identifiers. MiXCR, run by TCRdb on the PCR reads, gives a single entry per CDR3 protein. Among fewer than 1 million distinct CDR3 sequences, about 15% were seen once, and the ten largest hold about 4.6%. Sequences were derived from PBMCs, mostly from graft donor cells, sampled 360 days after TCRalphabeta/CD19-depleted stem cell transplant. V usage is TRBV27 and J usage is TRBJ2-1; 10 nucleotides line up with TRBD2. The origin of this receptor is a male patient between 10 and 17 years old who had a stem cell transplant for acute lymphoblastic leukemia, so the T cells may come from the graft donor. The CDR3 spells CASSYALRRGLAHSYNEQFF. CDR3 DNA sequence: TGTGCCAGCAGTTACGCCCTCAGAAGGGGACTAGCGCACTCCTACAATGAGCAGTTCTTC.